This TCR beta chain was identified in a study of blood T cell repertoires in COVID-19. Study overall: The samples span acute and convalescent COVID-19 from the United States, Italy and Spain.

Germline V lookup: CDR1 SGHKS, CDR2 YYEKEE (reference sequence). Trimming left V 5 bases short and J 0 bases short, with 14 bases between. The CDR3 runs 16 residues. Profiled with immunoSEQ multiplex PCR; TCRdb holds only in-frame clones, not every one. The table has some 270,000 clones, over 70% seen once; the top ten hold around 3%. The origin of this receptor is a woman in her thirties or forties who had been exposed to COVID-19. Sequencing was done on a sample of PBMCs or T cells enriched from blood (not recorded which). This rearrangement joins TRBV5-5 to TRBJ2-2; a weak D match, TRBD1 (6 bases). This CDR3 reads CASRPGQFANTGELFF. The CDR3 region has the DNA TGTGCCAGCAGACCAGGACAGTTCGCGAACACCGGGGAGCTGTTTTTT. Using reference TRBV5-5 and TRBJ2-2 for the parts outside the CDR3, the full variable domain is DAGVTQSPTHLIKTRGQQVTLRCSPISGHKSVSWYQQVLGQGPQFIFQYYEKEERGRGNFPDRFSARQFPNYSSELNVNALLLGDSALYLCASRPGQFANTGELFFGEGSRLTVL.